These 26 T cell receptor beta chains were all obtained from the same sample, sequenced in a study of identical twins. Using its own MiXCR run on the 5' RACE reads, TCRdb lists one record per CDR3 protein. The table shows 300,000 to 400,000 distinct CDR3 sequences, with 7% to 9.5% occurring only once. Sequenced material: naive T cells sorted from blood. Every receptor here comes from a woman aged 45-65 years in good health.

In its sample, this clonotype was seen many times. The chain links TRBV29-1 to TRBJ2-7, with D tentatively TRBD1 (6 bases). V lost 6 bases and J 4 bases, leaving 10 bases between the germline ends. The germline V gene encodes CDR1 SQVTM and CDR2 ANQGSEA. There are 11 residues in the CDR3. The CDR3 bases are TGCAGCGTCCGAAGGGGGTACGAGCAGTACTTC. Translated, it gives CSVRRGYEQYF.

This clonotype was detected many times. This chain uses TRBV10-3 with TRBJ2-7; D is tentatively TRBD1 or TRBD2 (5 bases each). The CDR3 covers 14 residues. Germline-derived CDR1 and CDR2 are ENHRY and SYGVKD. V shed 6 bases and J shed 6 bases, with 18 bases lying between them. This CDR3 reads CAISSRDALGEQYF. CDR3 nucleotide sequence: TGTGCCATCAGCAGCCGGGACGCACTAGGCGAGCAGTACTTC.

In its sample, this clonotype was seen many times. This chain uses TRBV29-1 with TRBJ2-7; 7 bases map to TRBD2. Germline V lookup: CDR1 SQVTM, CDR2 ANQGSEA. J was trimmed by 2 bases and V by 2 bases; bases with no gene match: 3. The CDR3 has 13 amino acids. CDR3 sequence: CSVERSGTYEQYF. Written as DNA, the CDR3 is TGCAGCGTTGAAAGAAGCGGGACCTACGAGCAGTACTTC.

V usage is TRBV20-1 and J usage is TRBJ1-1; TRBD1 aligns across 7 bases. Germline-derived CDR1 and CDR2 are DFQATT and SNEGSKA (reference sequence). The CDR3 has 13 residues. J was trimmed by 1 base and V by 4 bases; bases with no gene match: 3. The CDR3 loop is CSATWTGNTEAFF. In nucleotides, the CDR3 is TGCAGTGCTACCTGGACAGGGAACACTGAAGCTTTCTTT.

This clonotype was seen only a few times. The chain has TRBV5-1 and TRBJ2-2; no reliable D call. The germline V gene has CDR1 SGHRS and CDR2 YFSETQ. V was pared by 6 bases and J by 6 bases, with 15 bases between. The CDR3 consists of 14 residues. Here the CDR3 reads CASIDTFRAGELFF. For the CDR3, the DNA is TGCGCCAGCATAGACACGTTTAGGGCCGGGGAGCTGTTTTTT.

V and J are TRBV19 and TRBJ1-3; D unresolved. Germline lookup yields CDR1 LNHDA and CDR2 SQIVND (reference sequence). This CDR3 has 14 residues. Trimming pared 10 bases from V and 1 base from J, leaving 14 bases between. The DNA for the CDR3 is TGTGCCACCAAACCGACCCTTTCTGGAAACACCATATATTTT. Its protein is CATKPTLSGNTIYF.

This clonotype showed up just a few times. V and J are TRBV29-1 and TRBJ2-5, with a possible D match to TRBD2 (6 bases). V shed 4 bases and J shed 4 bases, with 22 bases lying between them. The CDR3 loop spans 16 amino acids. Germline V gene data show CDR1 as SQVTM and CDR2 as ANQGSEA. This chain's CDR3 is CSVVFSRGRERETQYF. The CDR3 bases are TGCAGCGTTGTTTTCTCGAGGGGACGGGAGAGAGAGACCCAGTACTTC.

This clonotype was counted many times. The rearrangement links TRBV12-3 or TRBV12-4 to TRBJ1-2; TRBD1 is a possible D gene (6 bases). The ends were cut back, 3 bases at V and 4 bases at J, with 12 bases in the middle. CDR3 length: 14 residues. The CDR3 DNA sequence: TGTGCCAGCAGTTTGAACAGGGAACCCTATGGCTACACCTTC. Its translation is CASSLNREPYGYTF.

This clonotype came up many times. This chain uses TRBV4-1 with TRBJ2-1; D remains ambiguous. Per germline, CDR1 MGHRA and CDR2 YSYEKL. Trimming removed 0 bases from V and 2 bases from J, with 8 bases in between. CDR3 length: 15 amino acids. CDR3 sequence reads: CASSQERQAYNEQFF. As DNA, the CDR3 is TGCGCCAGCAGCCAAGAGCGGCAGGCCTACAATGAGCAGTTCTTC.

The genes are TRBV5-1 and TRBJ2-1; 9 bases match TRBD2. This CDR3 is built from 16 residues. Germline values: CDR1 SGHRS, CDR2 YFSETQ. V dropped 1 base and J dropped 4; count of bases not matched to a gene: 6. CDR3 bases: TGCGCCAGCAGCTTGTTAGCGGGAGAGTTTTACAATGAGCAGTTCTTC. Translated: CASSLLAGEFYNEQFF.

This sequence joins TRBV7-2 and TRBJ2-3; D is uncertain. This CDR3 region has 13 residues. The germline V gene encodes CDR1 SGHTA and CDR2 FQGNSA. The V and J ends lost 1 base and 13 bases respectively, with 15 bases between them. Written as DNA, the CDR3 is TGTGCCAGCAGCTTAGATAGAACCGGGCTAGAGTATTTT. It codes for CASSLDRTGLEYF.

This chain joins TRBV12-5 and TRBJ2-1; 8 bases line up with TRBD1. The V and J ends lost 7 bases and 2 bases, in that order; junction bases with no gene match: 7. CDR3 length equals 15 residues. CDR1 and CDR2 from the germline V gene are LGHNT and FRNRAP. The CDR3 nucleotides are TGTGCTAGTGCCCCGGGACAGGACACCTACAATGAGCAGTTCTTC. It specifies CASAPGQDTYNEQFF.

DNA of the CDR3: TGTGCCAGCAGCTCAGGTGATACCTATGGCTACACCTTC. Amino acid sequence: CASSSGDTYGYTF. The chain uses TRBV6-6 and TRBJ1-2; no clear D. The CDR3 runs to 13 residues. Germline V gene lookup returns CDR1 MNHNY and CDR2 SVGAGI (reference sequence). Trimming shortened V by 6 bases and J by 4 bases, and 12 bases separated the two germline ends.

This clonotype came up a few times. The rearrangement uses TRBV3-1 and TRBJ2-7; either TRBD1 or TRBD2 may supply D (5 bases each). Trimming stripped 1 base from V and 0 bases from J, with 10 bases between. This CDR3 has 15 residues. Germline CDR1 LGHDT, CDR2 YNNKEL (reference sequence). In DNA form, the CDR3 reads TGTGCCAGCAGCCAAGGTGGGGGACCCTCCTACGAGCAGTACTTC. Protein sequence: CASSQGGGPSYEQYF.

This clonotype was counted only a few times. The genes are TRBV3-1 and TRBJ2-2; D ambiguous. Trimming stripped 1 base from V and 4 bases from J, with 10 bases between. Per germline, CDR1 LGHDT and CDR2 YNNKEL (reference sequence). This CDR3 has 15 residues. CDR3 nucleotides: TGTGCCAGCAGCCAAGCGAGGATAGCCACCGGGGAGCTGTTTTTT. Protein sequence: CASSQARIATGELFF.

A few counts support this clonotype. This chain joins TRBV12-3 or TRBV12-4 and TRBJ1-2, with TRBD1 matching over 9 bases. J lost 1 base, V lost 5 bases, and 11 bases had no gene match. CDR3 length: 17 amino acids. The CDR3: CASSPGQGTQFNYGYTF. As DNA, the CDR3 is TGTGCCAGCAGTCCCGGACAGGGGACTCAATTTAACTATGGCTACACCTTC.

This clonotype was picked up a small number of times. This chain connects TRBV15 to TRBJ2-4, with TRBD1 identical over 8 bases. Germline V gene data show CDR1 as LNHNV and CDR2 as YYDKDF (reference sequence). The CDR3 has 13 residues. J gave up 3 bases and V 7 bases, and 2 bases lay outside the gene matches. The CDR3 DNA reads as TGTGCCACCACAACAGGGGGCAAAAACATTCAGTACTTC. As protein: CATTTGGKNIQYF.

There are many counts of this clonotype. V is TRBV29-1 and J is TRBJ2-5; 14 bases are shared with TRBD2. The CDR3 runs 15 residues. V dropped 4 bases and J dropped 5; count of bases not matched to a gene: 6. Germline loops: CDR1 SQVTM, CDR2 ANQGSEA. Written as DNA, the CDR3 is TGCAGCGTTGGGGGGACTAGCGGGAGAGTGGAGACCCAGTACTTC. This encodes CSVGGTSGRVETQYF.

The chain uses TRBV20-1 and TRBJ2-7; tentatively, D is TRBD2 (6 bases). This CDR3 region has 13 residues. V lost 0 bases and J 7 bases, leaving 13 bases between the germline ends. Per germline, CDR1 DFQATT and CDR2 SNEGSKA (reference sequence). Here the CDR3 DNA reads TGCAGTGCTAGAGAGTCCGGGACTTGGGAGCAGTACGTC. Translated: CSARESGTWEQYV.

This clonotype occurred many times. CDR3 residues: CSVEQGDSYNEQFF. For the CDR3, the DNA is TGCAGCGTGGAACAGGGGGACTCCTACAATGAGCAGTTCTTC. The V gene is TRBV29-1, the J gene TRBJ2-1, with 8 bases matching TRBD1. The V gene's germline CDR1 is SQVTM and CDR2 ANQGSEA. V was clipped by 6 bases and J by 0 bases; unmatched bases: 4. The CDR3 spans 14 residues.

This clonotype was counted only a few times. V and J are TRBV20-1 and TRBJ2-4, with D hard to call. The CDR3 is made up of 16 amino acids. V was clipped by 0 bases and J by 0 bases, with 12 bases between them. Germline-derived CDR1 and CDR2 are DFQATT and SNEGSKA (reference sequence). CDR3 bases: TGCAGTGCTAGAGATGGTCTAGGCCAAGCCAAAAACATTCAGTACTTC. Translation gives CSARDGLGQAKNIQYF.

The V and J genes are TRBV7-9 and TRBJ2-7; TRBD1 matches 9 bases. J lost 2 bases, V lost 5 bases, and 7 bases had no gene match. This CDR3 has 15 amino acids. Germline loops: CDR1 SEHNR, CDR2 FQNEAQ (reference sequence). In DNA, the CDR3 is TGTGCCAGCAGCCCTACCGGGGACAGGGCCTACGAGCAGTACTTC. It codes for CASSPTGDRAYEQYF.

The CDR3 protein is CASSSPGTGITDTQYF. CDR3 coding DNA: TGTGCCAGCAGTTCCCCTGGGACAGGGATCACAGATACGCAGTATTTT. The chain is built from TRBV27 and TRBJ2-3, with 9 bases that match TRBD1. The CDR3 is 16 amino acids. The V and J ends lost 4 bases and 2 bases, in that order; junction bases with no gene match: 7. CDR1 and CDR2 (germline): MNHEY, SMNVEV (reference sequence).

This clonotype came up many times. This chain connects TRBV5-1 to TRBJ2-1, with D possibly called TRBD1 or TRBD2 (5 bases each). CDR3 length equals 13 residues. Per the germline V gene, CDR1 is SGHRS and CDR2 is YFSETQ. V was trimmed by 4 bases and J by 3 bases, leaving 8 bases between them. The CDR3 DNA reads TGCGCCAGCAGCCGGGGACGCTACAATGAGCAGTTCTTC. Protein: CASSRGRYNEQFF. Full variable domain (missing parts from reference TRBV5-1 and TRBJ2-1): KAGVTQTPRYLIKTRGQQVTLSCSPISGHRSVSWYQQTPGQGLQFLFEYFSETQRNKGNFPGRFSGRQFSNSRSEMNVSTLELGDSALYLCASSRGRYNEQFFGPGTRLTVL.

Only a few counts were recorded for this clonotype. This rearrangement joins TRBV6-1 to TRBJ2-1, with D perhaps TRBD1 (6 bases). Deletions cut 1 base from V and 7 bases from J, with 8 bases between. Germline CDR1 and CDR2: MNHNS and SASEGT. The CDR3 consists of 13 residues. CDR3: CASSEGRGNEQFF. DNA for the CDR3: TGTGCCAGCAGTGAAGGTAGGGGGAATGAGCAGTTCTTC.

J is TRBJ1-1 and V is TRBV9; 8 bases align to TRBD1. Germline V lookup: CDR1 SGDLS, CDR2 YYNGEE. The CDR3 spans 15 residues. Trimming removed 3 bases from V and 6 bases from J; junction bases left unmatched: 10. The CDR3 spells CASSARIGQGAEAFF. CDR3 DNA: TGTGCCAGCAGCGCACGTATAGGACAGGGTGCTGAAGCTTTCTTT.